This is a list of T cell receptor beta chains from one sample in a study of regulatory T cells in long-lasting Graves disease. MiXCR was run by TCRdb on the multiplex PCR reads, yielding one entry per CDR3 protein. The data contain around 400,000 distinct CDR3 sequences, about a sixth of them singletons. The starting material was peripheral blood mononuclear cells (PBMCs), obtained at new diagnosis, from a patient treated with antithyroid drugs. These receptor sequences come from a female donor with Graves disease. Each CDR3 is given without its conserved first and last residue.

TRBV2	APRHGYT
TRBV30	AWSGGSYEQY
TRBV10-3	AISESTWNTEAF
TRBV30	AWSAALRYEQY
TRBV6-1	ASRVGVWGPDTQY
TRBV6-1	ASMMGRGQGNQPQH
TRBV9	ASSVNSGTEQY
TRBV20-1	SARDEQINYGYT
TRBV20-1	SATGGTNEKLF
TRBV20-1	SARGQGQGAEAF
TRBV27	ATATGVFSGELF